The rows below give T cell receptor beta chains drawn from one sample of a study of beta chain features in type 1 diabetes. The assay was immunoSEQ multiplex PCR, and TCRdb's table has in-frame clones only and misses some. The sample comprises some 290,000 clones, approximately 25% of which are singletons, and about 0.011% rests with the top ten. The sample was naive CD4+ T cells from blood. The receptors derive from a woman younger than 45 with type 1 diabetes. Both conserved end residues are part of each CDR3. A D gene is named only where the DNA matches it firmly. Clone size is stated in some rows and not others, as once, few, many or a class when expanded.

d_call: TRBD2; clone_size: -; v_call: TRBV7-9; j_call: TRBJ2-5; cdr3_nt: TGTGCCAGCAGCTTTAGCGGGCTACAAGAGACCCAGTACTTC; cdr3_aa: CASSFSGLQETQYF
d_call: TRBD2; clone_size: few; v_call: TRBV7-9; j_call: TRBJ2-1; cdr3_nt: TGTGCCAGCAGCTTAATGGGCGGGAGGGACTCCTACAATGAGCAGTTCTTC; cdr3_aa: CASSLMGGRDSYNEQFF
d_call: TRBD1; clone_size: -; v_call: TRBV18; j_call: TRBJ1-2; cdr3_nt: TGTGCCAGCTCACCCTGGACCGACAGGGACTATGGCTACACCTTC; cdr3_aa: CASSPWTDRDYGYTF
d_call: TRBD1; clone_size: -; v_call: TRBV28; j_call: TRBJ1-1; cdr3_nt: TGTGCCAGCAGTCCCGGACAGGGCACTGAAGCTTTCTTT; cdr3_aa: CASSPGQGTEAFF
d_call: -; clone_size: -; v_call: TRBV9; j_call: TRBJ1-2; cdr3_nt: TGTGCCAGCAGCGTAGTGCAGGCAAACTATGGCTACACCTTC; cdr3_aa: CASSVVQANYGYTF
d_call: -; clone_size: few; v_call: TRBV4-1; j_call: TRBJ2-4; cdr3_nt: TGCGCCAGCAGCCAAGATTGGGCAGAACTAGCCAAAAACATTCAGTACTTC; cdr3_aa: CASSQDWAELAKNIQYF
d_call: TRBD1; clone_size: -; v_call: TRBV18; j_call: TRBJ1-1; cdr3_nt: TGTGCCAGCTCACCACAGACAGGGCTCGAGGGGGCTTTCTTT; cdr3_aa: CASSPQTGLEGAFF
d_call: TRBD2; clone_size: -; v_call: TRBV6-1; j_call: TRBJ2-7; cdr3_nt: TGTGCCAGCAGAACCGGGACTAGCGGGACCTACGAGCAGTACTTC; cdr3_aa: CASRTGTSGTYEQYF
d_call: TRBD1; clone_size: -; v_call: TRBV7-3; j_call: TRBJ2-6; cdr3_nt: TGTGCCAGCAGCCCTCCCTTGACAGGGGGCATAAGCTCTGGGGCCAACGTCCTGACTTTC; cdr3_aa: CASSPPLTGGISSGANVLTF
d_call: -; clone_size: few; v_call: TRBV14; j_call: TRBJ2-1; cdr3_nt: TGTGCCAGCAGCAAAGAGGGCGCCTACAATGAGCAGTTCTTC; cdr3_aa: CASSKEGAYNEQFF
d_call: -; clone_size: few; v_call: TRBV28; j_call: TRBJ1-4; cdr3_nt: TGTGCCAGCAGTCCTCCAGGGCCACAGAATGAAAAACTGTTTTTT; cdr3_aa: CASSPPGPQNEKLFF
d_call: -; clone_size: -; v_call: TRBV11-2; j_call: TRBJ2-7; cdr3_nt: TGTGCCAGCGGGGGATGGAGCGGGTATCCCTACGAGCAGTACTTC; cdr3_aa: CASGGWSGYPYEQYF
d_call: -; clone_size: few; v_call: TRBV10-3; j_call: TRBJ2-6; cdr3_nt: TGTGCCATCAACCAACGAGAGGACAGATACTCTGGGGCCAACGTCCTGACTTTC; cdr3_aa: CAINQREDRYSGANVLTF
d_call: TRBD2; clone_size: -; v_call: TRBV4-1; j_call: TRBJ2-5; cdr3_nt: TGCGCCAGCAGCCAAGTCCTAGCGGGGGTAATAGAGACCCAGTACTTC; cdr3_aa: CASSQVLAGVIETQYF
d_call: -; clone_size: few; v_call: TRBV30; j_call: TRBJ2-6; cdr3_nt: TGTGCCTGTTCAGGGACTGGGGCCAACGTCCTGACTTTC; cdr3_aa: CACSGTGANVLTF
d_call: TRBD1; clone_size: -; v_call: TRBV7-3; j_call: TRBJ2-1; cdr3_nt: TGTGCCAGCAGCTCCTTAGGGACAGGACCTTACAATGAGCAGTTCTTC; cdr3_aa: CASSSLGTGPYNEQFF
d_call: TRBD2; clone_size: -; v_call: TRBV7-3; j_call: TRBJ2-3; cdr3_nt: TGTGCCAGCAGCTTCGCGGGAGGGGTCACAGATACGCAGTATTTT; cdr3_aa: CASSFAGGVTDTQYF
d_call: -; clone_size: few; v_call: TRBV28; j_call: TRBJ2-1; cdr3_nt: TGTGCCAGCAGGACGACGAGGCGTTTGAAGGAATATGCTGAGCAGTTCTTC; cdr3_aa: CASRTTRRLKEYAEQFF
d_call: -; clone_size: -; v_call: TRBV2; j_call: TRBJ1-5; cdr3_nt: TGTGCCAGCAGTGGGAGGGGTGGCAATCAGCCCCAGCATTTT; cdr3_aa: CASSGRGGNQPQHF
d_call: TRBD1; clone_size: -; v_call: TRBV9; j_call: TRBJ2-1; cdr3_nt: TGTGCCAGCAGCGTAGCCTCCGCACCAGGGGGAAACAATGAGCAGTTCTTC; cdr3_aa: CASSVASAPGGNNEQFF
d_call: TRBD2; clone_size: -; v_call: TRBV2; j_call: TRBJ2-1; cdr3_nt: TGTGCCAGTAGCGGGACCGGGGATGAGCAGTTCTTC; cdr3_aa: CASSGTGDEQFF
d_call: -; clone_size: -; v_call: TRBV29-1; j_call: TRBJ1-1; cdr3_nt: TGCAGCGTTGAAGCTACTACAGGGAACACTGAAGCTTTCTTT; cdr3_aa: CSVEATTGNTEAFF
d_call: TRBD1; clone_size: -; v_call: TRBV27; j_call: TRBJ1-2; cdr3_nt: TGTGCCAGCAGAGGTCCGGGACAGGGCGTAGGGAACTATGGCTACACCTTC; cdr3_aa: CASRGPGQGVGNYGYTF
d_call: -; clone_size: -; v_call: TRBV7-9; j_call: TRBJ2-1; cdr3_nt: TGTGCCGCACGTCGGGATCTCAATCCATACAATGAGCAGTTCTTC; cdr3_aa: CAARRDLNPYNEQFF
d_call: TRBD1; clone_size: -; v_call: TRBV19; j_call: TRBJ2-3; cdr3_nt: TGTGCCAGTAGTCCTCGGACAGGGTCAGATACGCAGTATTTT; cdr3_aa: CASSPRTGSDTQYF
d_call: -; clone_size: few; v_call: TRBV14; j_call: TRBJ2-1; cdr3_nt: TGTGCCAGCAGCCAAGGACTTCTGGAGCAGTTCTTC; cdr3_aa: CASSQGLLEQFF
d_call: -; clone_size: few; v_call: TRBV5-1; j_call: TRBJ2-7; cdr3_nt: TGCGCCAGCAGCCCATACCAGACAGGCGGGGGAACTAACTACGAGCAGTACTTC; cdr3_aa: CASSPYQTGGGTNYEQYF
d_call: -; clone_size: -; v_call: TRBV7-3; j_call: TRBJ2-1; cdr3_nt: TGTGCCAGCAGTTTCTCCGGGGGGCGCGGTGAGCAGTTCTTC; cdr3_aa: CASSFSGGRGEQFF
d_call: -; clone_size: few; v_call: TRBV30; j_call: TRBJ1-6; cdr3_nt: TGTGCCTACCGGGACACGGGTATGGTGGAGTTT; cdr3_aa: CAYRDTGMVEF
d_call: -; clone_size: -; v_call: TRBV9; j_call: TRBJ2-7; cdr3_nt: TGTGCCAGCAGCGTAGGGCCCATGCAGAGGGCTTTC; cdr3_aa: CASSVGPMQRAF
d_call: -; clone_size: -; v_call: TRBV4-2; j_call: TRBJ2-5; cdr3_nt: TGTGCCAGCAGCCAAGATACGGCACCGGGGGAGACCCAGTACTTC; cdr3_aa: CASSQDTAPGETQYF
d_call: -; clone_size: -; v_call: TRBV27; j_call: TRBJ2-7; cdr3_nt: TGTGCCAGCAGTTTTTCTTCAGGGCAGCAGTACTTC; cdr3_aa: CASSFSSGQQYF
d_call: TRBD2; clone_size: -; v_call: TRBV5-1; j_call: TRBJ2-1; cdr3_nt: TGCGCCAGTTCTCGGGAGGCCTTATACAATGAGCAGTTCTTC; cdr3_aa: CASSREALYNEQFF
d_call: -; clone_size: -; v_call: TRBV27; j_call: TRBJ2-2; cdr3_nt: TGTGCCAGCAGTTTAACGGGAGTGCCCGGGGAGCTGTTTTTT; cdr3_aa: CASSLTGVPGELFF
d_call: -; clone_size: few; v_call: TRBV27; j_call: TRBJ1-1; cdr3_nt: TGTGCCAGCAGTTTATCGATCTTAGTTGGTGAAGCTTTCTTT; cdr3_aa: CASSLSILVGEAFF
d_call: -; clone_size: few; v_call: TRBV27; j_call: TRBJ2-3; cdr3_nt: TGTGCCAGCAGACCACCCGGAGATACGCAGTATTTT; cdr3_aa: CASRPPGDTQYF
d_call: TRBD2; clone_size: once; v_call: TRBV2; j_call: TRBJ2-4; cdr3_nt: TGTGCCAGTAACCGGGGGGAGCAAAACATTCAGTACTTC; cdr3_aa: CASNRGEQNIQYF
d_call: -; clone_size: -; v_call: TRBV5-1; j_call: TRBJ2-7; cdr3_nt: TGCGCCAGCAGCTTGGGGCCTTACTACGAGCAGTACTTC; cdr3_aa: CASSLGPYYEQYF
d_call: TRBD2; clone_size: few; v_call: TRBV28; j_call: TRBJ2-1; cdr3_nt: TGTGCCAGCAGTTTATGGGCTAGCGGGAGTGACAATGAGCAGTTCTTC; cdr3_aa: CASSLWASGSDNEQFF
d_call: TRBD2; clone_size: few; v_call: TRBV4-1; j_call: TRBJ2-5; cdr3_nt: TGCGCCAGCAGCCAACTAGCGGGATACATAGAGACCCAGTACTTC; cdr3_aa: CASSQLAGYIETQYF
d_call: -; clone_size: -; v_call: TRBV15; j_call: TRBJ2-3; cdr3_nt: TGTGCCACCAGCAGGAGGGCCTGGGATACGCAGTATTTT; cdr3_aa: CATSRRAWDTQYF
d_call: TRBD2; clone_size: -; v_call: TRBV30; j_call: TRBJ2-7; cdr3_nt: TGTGCCTGGAGTGTAGCCAGCGGGAGGCCAAAAACCTACGAGCAGTACTTC; cdr3_aa: CAWSVASGRPKTYEQYF
d_call: TRBD1; clone_size: once; v_call: TRBV9; j_call: TRBJ2-6; cdr3_nt: TGTGCCAGCAGCGTAGGTTTGGGACAGGGGGCCTGGGCCAACGTCCTGACTTTC; cdr3_aa: CASSVGLGQGAWANVLTF
d_call: -; clone_size: -; v_call: TRBV5-6; j_call: TRBJ1-1; cdr3_nt: TGTGCCAGCACTCGGACGGGGGGCCTGAACACTGAAGCTTTCTTT; cdr3_aa: CASTRTGGLNTEAFF
d_call: -; clone_size: -; v_call: TRBV30; j_call: TRBJ1-1; cdr3_nt: TGTGCCTGGATGGGAGTAGTGAACACTGAAGCTTTCTTT; cdr3_aa: CAWMGVVNTEAFF
d_call: -; clone_size: -; v_call: TRBV11-2; j_call: TRBJ2-1; cdr3_nt: TGTGCCAGCAGCATAGCAGGGGACAATGAGCAGTTCTTC; cdr3_aa: CASSIAGDNEQFF
d_call: TRBD1; clone_size: -; v_call: TRBV29-1; j_call: TRBJ2-7; cdr3_nt: TGCAGCGTTGTTAGGACAGGAGAATACGAGCAGTACTTC; cdr3_aa: CSVVRTGEYEQYF
d_call: -; clone_size: few; v_call: TRBV30; j_call: TRBJ2-3; cdr3_nt: TGTGCCTGGAGTTTCGCGGATACGCAGTATTTT; cdr3_aa: CAWSFADTQYF
d_call: TRBD1; clone_size: few; v_call: TRBV15; j_call: TRBJ2-4; cdr3_nt: TGTGCCACCAGCAGATCCATGACAGGGAACATTCAGTACTTC; cdr3_aa: CATSRSMTGNIQYF
d_call: TRBD2; clone_size: -; v_call: TRBV7-2; j_call: TRBJ2-1; cdr3_nt: TGTGCCAGCAGCTTCGGACTAGACTATAGGGGGCAGTTCTTC; cdr3_aa: CASSFGLDYRGQFF
d_call: TRBD1; clone_size: few; v_call: TRBV7-2; j_call: TRBJ1-1; cdr3_nt: TGTGCCAGCAGCACTCGGGACAGGAACACTGAAGCTTTCTTT; cdr3_aa: CASSTRDRNTEAFF
d_call: TRBD1; clone_size: -; v_call: TRBV28; j_call: TRBJ2-1; cdr3_nt: TGTGCCAGCAGTTCACGCCCTGACAGGGGATCCGGCAATGAGCAGTTCTTC; cdr3_aa: CASSSRPDRGSGNEQFF
d_call: TRBD1; clone_size: -; v_call: TRBV7-9; j_call: TRBJ1-4; cdr3_nt: TGTGCCAGCAGCCCGACAGGGGGCGAGGAAAAACTGTTTTTT; cdr3_aa: CASSPTGGEEKLFF
d_call: -; clone_size: few; v_call: TRBV30; j_call: TRBJ2-7; cdr3_nt: TGTGCCTGGTCGTTCGGACAGGAGGGCTACGAGCAGTACTTC; cdr3_aa: CAWSFGQEGYEQYF
d_call: -; clone_size: few; v_call: TRBV7-9; j_call: TRBJ1-1; cdr3_nt: TGTGCCAGCAGCTTAGGAGGGGGAATCACTGAAGCTTTCTTT; cdr3_aa: CASSLGGGITEAFF
d_call: TRBD1; clone_size: few; v_call: TRBV5-1; j_call: TRBJ2-6; cdr3_nt: TGCGCCAGCAGCACCGACAGGGGTGGGGCCAACGTCCTGACTTTC; cdr3_aa: CASSTDRGGANVLTF
d_call: TRBD1; clone_size: -; v_call: TRBV30; j_call: TRBJ1-2; cdr3_nt: TGTGCCTGGATGATTGGACAGGCCGGGTATGGCTACACCTTC; cdr3_aa: CAWMIGQAGYGYTF
d_call: -; clone_size: few; v_call: TRBV29-1; j_call: TRBJ1-5; cdr3_nt: TGCAGCGTTGGGCTGCACAATCAGCCCCAGCATTTT; cdr3_aa: CSVGLHNQPQHF